This T cell receptor (beta chain) was obtained from a study of blood T cells in healthy people across ages (dated by TCRdb to the mid-2010s). Regarding the research as a whole: In model experiments, roughly one uniquely barcoded TCR beta cDNA molecule per two T cells was captured by template switching. Using the same blood draw, the study looked at two additional independent replicas of 1 million unique cDNA reads for two donors, one aged 18 to 30 and the other aged 80 or older. Age-related changes in TCR beta repertoire diversity were measured in the study by deep sequencing normalized with unique cDNA molecular identifiers. Donors were grouped into four age groups: young (average approximately 16 years), middle-aged (around 39), aged (around 56) and long-lived (about 90).

Points the paper makes about the study in general: Conclusive comparison of naive and antigen-experienced compartments was prevented by the profiling of bulk unsorted PBMCs. Donor CMV infection status was unknown, potentially confounding age-related changes in expanded clonotypes. Compared with the aged group, the long-lived group had more naive CD4+ T cells, fewer expanded clones and increased TCR diversity, suggesting age selection. A strong correlation was found between observed TCR beta diversity and the percentage of naive T cells measured by flow cytometry. As age increased, observed TCR beta diversity per million T cells dropped in a roughly linear way, and a significant reduction was already evident by age 40. Total diversity estimates from one million sequenced T cells were considered lower bounds and underestimates.

The CDR3 goes from the cysteine to the phenylalanine over 12 residues. The entry retains the CDR3 DNA only, 36 bases that are in frame from base 1. V is reduced by 3 bases and J by 5 bases, leaving a spacing of 7 bases between them. The donors were some 39 Caucasian individuals from Russia, aged 6 to 90 years, who were systemically healthy. Each donor gave approximately 9.3 milliliters of peripheral blood, collected into EDTA-treated Vacutainer tubes. Ficoll-Paque density-gradient centrifugation was used to isolate PBMCs, with at least 6 million obtained per sample. Trizol reagent was used to extract total RNA from PBMCs, with at least 5.5 micrograms per sample. For every donor, flow cytometry on a PBMC aliquot measured the percentage of naive CD45RAhigh/CD27high T cells. As regards this clonotype: Its recognized antigen is unknown. No much larger clone exists at a distance of one base, and base qualities are not known.

To prepare the library, 5' RACE was applied. These reads were obtained on an Illumina HiSeq 2500. A second PCR of roughly 7 to 11 cycles was performed with a sample-barcoded 5' primer and a J-beta primer mix. A template-switch 5' adaptor carrying 12 random nucleotides introduced a unique molecular identifier onto each TCR beta cDNA molecule. Each sample yielded at least 2.5 million CDR3-containing paired-end reads. The Mint cDNA synthesis kit, primed by a TRBC-specific oligonucleotide, was used to synthesize first-strand cDNA from all RNA. Following uracil-DNA glycosylase treatment, a first 18-cycle PCR with universal primers M1SS and BC2_uni_R was performed on all cDNA. In the source study's methods: Each sample was normalized by randomly selecting 1 million high-quality reads, each carrying a distinct molecular identifier. Reads sharing molecular identifiers were discarded rather than binned into consensus sequences. CDR3 identification, clonotype clustering and error correction used MiTCR with a Q25 quality threshold and the strictest error-elimination algorithm. A nonparametric unseen species model using Euler transformation provided a lower-bound estimate of total TCR beta diversity. Starting from the raw public reads, TCRdb applied fastp trimming at Q25, assembled clones with MiXCR and retained in-frame beta chains. CDR3 protein duplicates are merged, each entry listing the most common genes and DNA. The authors' filters were not applied to this entry. The sample table records more than 1,000,000 distinct CDR3 sequences; around 27% of these occur just once. 0.65% to 0.75% of the sample belongs to the ten largest clones.

The sample was also reused in another study, on T cells of mothers and their children. As that second paper reports: Nine systemically healthy Caucasian individuals served as donors, namely three mothers together with their six children. cDNA synthesis used all of the extracted RNA, with approximately 1.4 ug of RNA in each 15 ul reaction. In the second PCR, sample barcodes and 2-4 random nucleotides were introduced via the M1S primer. More than 8 million TCR beta CDR3 reads were obtained from each mother, and 2.5 million to 3 million reads were obtained from each child. Thymic selection shapes the output of TCR recombination in a similar way in related and unrelated pairs, and inherited differences have a minor effect. Normalized repertoire overlap was always found to be slightly, but never significantly, higher in related mother-child pairs than in unrelated mother-child pairs. Persistent microchimeric T cell clones were not detected, at a sensitivity of approximately 100 clones per million clonotypes. In the study, deep NGS was used to compare the TCR beta repertoires of mothers and children, and features distinguishing related mother-child pairs from unrelated individuals were sought. On average, the children were roughly 10 +/- 4 years old, while the mothers were about 40 +/- 4 years old. After adapters were ligated using NEBNext reagents, the libraries underwent 100+100 nt paired-end sequencing on an Illumina HiSeq 2000. Mother and child libraries were prepared a month apart and sequenced in separate runs to prevent cross-contamination. For each donor, somewhere between roughly 450,000 and 2,100,000 distinct TCR beta clonotypes were identified. Naive TCR beta clonotypes were estimated from low-frequency clonotypes matched to each donor's FACS-determined naive share, without sorting.

This chain is built from TRBV12-3 or TRBV12-4 and TRBJ1-2; a confident D gene designation cannot be given. The clonotype originates from a girl aged 2 to 10 in good health. The sequencing input was blood. CDR3 reads: CASSFDIYGYTF. The nucleotide sequence is given as TGTGCCAGCAGTTTCGACATATATGGCTACACCTTC.